This TCR beta chain was captured in a study of T cells in Graves' hyperthyroidism and ophthalmopathy. General observations from the study: Among clonotypes expanded in thyroid above 0.001, most were also found in blood. The model made its ophthalmopathy prediction, and onset followed a median about 6.8 months later. Ophthalmopathy and stable hyperthyroidism were told apart by a 13 V-J model.

Only a few counts were recorded for this clonotype. The antigen remains unidentified. TCR beta CDR3 regions were amplified from RNA transcripts. An initial round of RT-PCR targeting the TCR CDR3 relied on the HTBI primer set. TCRdb itself ran the multiplex PCR reads through MiXCR, one entry per CDR3 protein. The sample has some 370,000 distinct CDR3 sequences, around an eighth seen once. Each 10 ml fresh peripheral blood draw supplied the PBMCs. Germline V lookup: CDR1 GTSNPN, CDR2 SVGIG (reference sequence). The V gene lost 4 bases and the J gene lost 6 bases, with 28 bases spanning the gap. The CDR3 contains 18 residues.

Sequenced input: blood. This chain joins TRBV30 and TRBJ2-1; D unclear. This TCR was sampled from a man aged 45-65 years with Graves' ophthalmopathy. CDR3 DNA: TGTGCCTGGACCGGGCAGCCCCTACGTCTTTCCCGCGGCAATGAGCAGTTCTTC. Translating gives CAWTGQPLRLSRGNEQFF.